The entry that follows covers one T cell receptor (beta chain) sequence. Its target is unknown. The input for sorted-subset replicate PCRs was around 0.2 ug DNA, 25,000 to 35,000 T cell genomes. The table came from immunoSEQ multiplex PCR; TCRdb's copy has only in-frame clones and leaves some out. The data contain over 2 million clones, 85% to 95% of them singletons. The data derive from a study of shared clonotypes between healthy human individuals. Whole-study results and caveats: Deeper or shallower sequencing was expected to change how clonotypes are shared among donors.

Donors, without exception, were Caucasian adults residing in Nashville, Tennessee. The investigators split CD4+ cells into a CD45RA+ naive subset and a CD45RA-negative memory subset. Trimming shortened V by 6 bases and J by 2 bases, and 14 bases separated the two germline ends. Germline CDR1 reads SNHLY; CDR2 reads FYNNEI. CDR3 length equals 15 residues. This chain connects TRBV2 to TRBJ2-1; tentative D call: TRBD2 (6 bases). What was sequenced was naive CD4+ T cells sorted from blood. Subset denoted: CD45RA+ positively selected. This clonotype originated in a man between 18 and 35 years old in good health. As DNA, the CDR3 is TGTGCCAGCAGAGTTTCCGGGAGCACCTACAATGAGCAGTTCTTC. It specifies CASRVSGSTYNEQFF. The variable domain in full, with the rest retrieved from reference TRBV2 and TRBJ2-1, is EPEVTQTPSHQVTQMGQEVILRCVPISNHLYFYWYRQILGQKVEFLVSFYNNEISEKSEIFDDQFSVERPDGSNFTLKIRSTKLEDSAMYFCASRVSGSTYNEQFFGPGTRLTVL.